This T cell receptor (beta chain) was recorded in a study of cytomegalovirus exposure and HLA in healthy donors. Details on this clone: Its antigen is as yet unknown.

The junction had 11 bases not matched to a gene; V was cut back by 5 bases and J by 3 bases. This CDR3 spans 16 amino acids. The germline gives CDR1 SEHNR, CDR2 FQNEAQ (reference sequence). Overall study results and limits: In vitro data verified a few CMV-associated chains as specific for CMV antigens.

Clones were read by immunoSEQ multiplex PCR, and TCRdb kept only the in-frame ones, dropping some. The sample records about 240,000 clones, roughly 89% being singletons. The specimen sequenced was PBMCs. The origin of this receptor is a man between 18 and 35 years old in good health and CMV-seronegative. The V gene is TRBV7-9, the J gene TRBJ2-7; TRBD2 matches at 9 bases. CDR3 amino acids: CASSPETGTSYYEQYF. As DNA, the CDR3 is TGTGCCAGCAGCCCTGAAACCGGGACTAGCTACTACGAGCAGTACTTC.